The 31 T cell receptor beta chains below come from one sample, sequenced in a study of T-cell memory formation after mild COVID-19. Each CDR3 protein gets one entry after TCRdb re-called the 5' RACE reads with MiXCR. The sample includes around 310,000 distinct CDR3 sequences, 15% to 20% seen only once; the top ten take approximately 20%. What was sequenced was PBMCs or a T cell subset sorted from them (not recorded which). The origin of the receptors is a man aged 18 to 30 who had mild COVID-19 (a few samples of this study predate the infection). Cell type and time point are not known.

The J gene is TRBJ2-7, the V gene TRBV19; D is unresolved. V shed 1 base and J shed 5 bases, with 15 bases lying between them. Germline loops: CDR1 LNHDA, CDR2 SQIVND (reference sequence). This CDR3 spans 15 amino acids. The CDR3 DNA reads as TGTGCCAGTAGTATAGGACGATTCATTGAGAACGAGCAGTACGTC. Amino acid sequence: CASSIGRFIENEQYV.

This clonotype was observed many times. DNA for the CDR3: TGTGCCAGCAGTTACCGGGGACTTCGGGATACGCAGTATTTT. Translated, it gives CASSYRGLRDTQYF. The V and J genes are TRBV6-5 and TRBJ2-3; D might be TRBD2 (6 bases). The germline V gene encodes CDR1 MNHEY and CDR2 SVGAGI. This CDR3 is 14 amino acids long. V lost 2 bases and J lost 6, with 12 bases in between.

This sequence joins TRBV7-3 and TRBJ2-6, with a weak D call TRBD2 (6 bases). Trimming left V 4 bases short and J 2 bases short, with 9 bases between. The germline gives CDR1 SGHTA, CDR2 FQGTGA. The CDR3 runs to 15 residues. The CDR3 region has the DNA TGTGCCAGCAGCTCCTGGAGGGCTGGGGCCAACGTCCTGACTTTC. This codes for CASSSWRAGANVLTF.

This clonotype was observed many times. CDR3 region: CASSREVGGSSYNEQFF. The CDR3 region has the DNA TGCGCCAGCAGCCGGGAGGTCGGCGGGAGCTCCTACAATGAGCAGTTCTTC. The rearrangement uses TRBV4-1 and TRBJ2-1, with 7 bases matching TRBD2. Per the germline V gene, CDR1 is MGHRA and CDR2 is YSYEKL. The CDR3 has 17 residues. With 4 bases clipped from V and 0 bases from J, the junction kept 9 bases outside the gene matches.

A few counts support this clonotype. This rearrangement joins TRBV7-9 to TRBJ2-7; 7 bases map to TRBD1. The CDR3 extends over 14 amino acids. Germline trimming cut 5 bases from V and 3 bases from J; bases unmatched to any gene: 7. Germline CDR1 is SEHNR and CDR2 is FQNEAQ (reference sequence). The CDR3 DNA reads TGTGCCAGCAGCCAAACAGGGGCTAGCTACGAGCAGTACTTC. Residues: CASSQTGASYEQYF.

This chain connects TRBV20-1 to TRBJ2-5; no clear D. CDR1 is DFQATT and CDR2 is SNEGSKA in the germline V gene (reference sequence). This CDR3 region has 9 residues. Trimming took 2 bases from V and 14 from J, leaving 9 bases between them. The CDR3 reads CSARLPLYF. The CDR3 coding sequence is TGCAGTGCTAGACTCCCTCTTTACTTC.

This clonotype was seen more than once but under ten times. The chain uses TRBV12-3 or TRBV12-4 and TRBJ1-2; 7 bases fit TRBD1. CDR3 length: 15 amino acids. The trim removed 4 bases at V and 3 bases at J, leaving 8 bases unmatched. CDR3 residues: CASSSTGREDYGYTF. In nucleotides, the CDR3 is TGTGCCAGCAGTTCGACAGGGCGAGAAGACTATGGCTACACCTTC.

The chain employs TRBV29-1 and TRBJ2-1; D is ambiguous. V lost 6 bases to trimming and J lost 0 bases, with 6 bases between them. From germline, CDR1 is SQVTM and CDR2 ANQGSEA. The CDR3 extends over 12 amino acids. CDR3 coding DNA: TGCAGCGTCGCCCGCTCCTACAATGAGCAGTTCTTC. Amino acid sequence: CSVARSYNEQFF.

This rearrangement joins TRBV29-1 to TRBJ2-3, with D possibly matching TRBD2 (5 bases). Trimming stripped 3 bases from V and 0 bases from J, with 13 bases between. The CDR3 covers 15 residues. Germline V gene sequence: CDR1 SQVTM, CDR2 ANQGSEA. The CDR3 here is CSVDIGESSTDTQYF. The CDR3 DNA reads as TGCAGCGTTGACATTGGGGAGTCTAGCACAGATACGCAGTATTTT.

The CDR3 nucleotides read TGTGCCACCAGTGATTTTTCCAGGGGCCATGGCTACACCTTC. Protein sequence: CATSDFSRGHGYTF. The chain recombines TRBV24-1 with TRBJ1-2; possibly TRBD1 for D (6 bases). Germline lookup yields CDR1 KGHDR and CDR2 SFDVKD. Trimming removed 1 base from V and 6 bases from J, with 11 bases in between. The CDR3 is 14 amino acids.

The chain employs TRBV20-1 and TRBJ2-1, with D maybe TRBD2 (6 bases). The V end was cut by 5 bases, the J end by 7 bases, with 15 bases between. Germline V gene lookup returns CDR1 DFQATT and CDR2 SNEGSKA (reference sequence). The CDR3 extends over 13 amino acids. This CDR3 reads CSAGAGRFNEQFF. CDR3 bases: TGCAGTGCTGGCGCGGGGAGGTTTAATGAGCAGTTCTTC.

This clonotype came up many times. The J gene is TRBJ2-1, the V gene TRBV11-3; 15 nucleotides line up with TRBD2. V shed 4 bases, J shed 2 bases, and the junction held 3 bases outside the gene matches. The CDR3 contains 17 residues. Per germline, CDR1 SGHNT and CDR2 YENEEA. The CDR3 nucleotides read TGTGCCAGCAGCTACGGACTAGCGGGGGGGCCCTACAATGAGCAGTTCTTC. Translated, it gives CASSYGLAGGPYNEQFF.

This chain uses TRBV7-6 with TRBJ2-1; TRBD2 is a possible D gene (5 bases). This CDR3 is built from 18 residues. Looked up from germline, CDR1 is SGHVS and CDR2 is FNYEAQ. V was pared by 2 bases and J by 0 bases, with 17 bases between. Here the CDR3 reads CASSLTGGAESSYNEQFF. CDR3 sequence (DNA): TGTGCCAGCAGCTTAACCGGCGGAGCGGAGAGCTCCTACAATGAGCAGTTCTTC.

The chain links TRBV6-5 to TRBJ2-3; 11 bases line up with TRBD2. CDR3 length equals 15 residues. Trimming removed 6 bases from V and 4 bases from J; junction bases left unmatched: 6. Germline CDR1 is MNHEY and CDR2 is SVGAGI. The CDR3 nucleotides are TGTGCCAGCAGCCGCACTAGCGGGAGATCAGATACGCAGTATTTT. Protein sequence: CASSRTSGRSDTQYF.

This clonotype was counted once. The gene calls are TRBV29-1 and TRBJ2-3, with D possibly matching TRBD1 (6 bases). Germline loops: CDR1 SQVTM, CDR2 ANQGSEA. The CDR3 is 14 amino acids. V was cut by 4 bases and J by 2 bases, with 13 bases left in between. The CDR3 nucleotides read TGCAGCGTTGGGCACAGGGCTTTCACAGATACGCAGTATTTT. Translated, it gives CSVGHRAFTDTQYF.

The chain carries TRBV4-1 and TRBJ2-3; 8 bases fit TRBD1. The J segment lost 4 bases and the V segment lost 4 bases, leaving 16 bases of the junction unmatched. Germline CDR1 and CDR2: MGHRA and YSYEKL. CDR3 length equals 18 residues. The CDR3 loop is CASSPRDRLKAGADTQYF. The CDR3 DNA reads TGCGCCAGCAGCCCCCGGGACAGGTTGAAAGCAGGGGCAGATACGCAGTATTTT.

Only a few counts were recorded for this clonotype. The genes are TRBV6-2 or TRBV6-3 and TRBJ2-7, with D unresolved. Germline loops: CDR1 MNHEY, CDR2 SVGEGT. Trimming removed 7 bases at V and 2 bases at J, with 12 bases between. The CDR3 consists of 13 residues. The CDR3 DNA sequence: TGTGCCAGCACTCAACGCAGCACCTACGAGCAGTACTTC. This sequence encodes CASTQRSTYEQYF.

This clonotype was found a few times. The rearrangement joins TRBV6-1 to TRBJ1-5, with D possibly TRBD1 on 5 matching bases. V lost 5 bases and J lost 5, with 19 bases in between. Germline CDR1 reads MNHNS; CDR2 reads SASEGT. The CDR3 length is 16 residues. The CDR3 loop reads CASSPRRGGGDQPQHF. The CDR3 DNA follows: TGTGCCAGCAGTCCTCGGAGGGGAGGAGGGGATCAGCCCCAGCATTTT.

The rearrangement links TRBV20-1 to TRBJ2-5, with TRBD2 matching 7 bases. The germline CDR1 and CDR2 sequences are DFQATT and SNEGSKA (reference sequence). The trim removed 5 bases at V and 1 base at J, leaving 7 bases unmatched. The length of the CDR3 is 14 residues. The CDR3 sequence is CSARVGGSQETQYF. The CDR3 region has the DNA TGCAGTGCTCGGGTGGGGGGGTCCCAAGAGACCCAGTACTTC.

The table lists this clonotype with many counts. The genes are TRBV6-2 or TRBV6-3 and TRBJ2-2; D is undetermined. V lost 5 bases, J lost 7 bases, and 5 bases lay in between. The CDR3 is 11 residues long. Germline CDR1 MNHEY, CDR2 SVGEGT. CDR3 in amino acids: CASSAYGELFF. CDR3 nucleotides: TGTGCCAGCAGTGCTTACGGGGAGCTGTTTTTT.

This clonotype was detected only a few times. The chain uses TRBV6-5 and TRBJ1-2, with TRBD1 as a possible D gene (5 bases). This CDR3 comprises 17 residues. The V end lost 2 bases, the J end lost 0 bases, and 16 bases lay between the germline ends. Per germline, CDR1 MNHEY and CDR2 SVGAGI. CDR3 loop: CASSYHYVRGANYGYTF. The CDR3 DNA follows: TGTGCCAGCAGTTACCACTACGTAAGGGGTGCTAACTATGGCTACACCTTC.

The J gene is TRBJ2-7, the V gene TRBV5-1; D remains ambiguous. This CDR3 has 13 amino acids. The germline CDR1 and CDR2 sequences are SGHRS and YFSETQ. V lost 2 bases and J 4 bases, leaving 10 bases between the germline ends. In DNA form, the CDR3 reads TGCGCCAGCAGCTTACGGCAGGAGTACGAGCAGTACTTC. Its translation is CASSLRQEYEQYF.

This clonotype was detected only a few times. The rearrangement joins TRBV12-3 or TRBV12-4 to TRBJ2-2; D gene unclear. Trimming removed 5 bases from V and 4 bases from J, with 8 bases in between. The CDR3 is 13 residues long. The CDR3 DNA follows: TGTGCCAGCAGTAGGGAAACCACCGGGGAGCTGTTTTTT. This codes for CASSRETTGELFF.

This clonotype was picked up many times. The chain uses TRBV7-2 and TRBJ2-7; D not certain. This CDR3 has 14 amino acids. Trimming pared 3 bases from V and 3 bases from J, leaving 12 bases between. CDR1 is SGHTA and CDR2 is FQGNSA in the germline V gene. CDR3 in DNA: TGTGCCAGCAGCTTCGCAGATTTGGGCTACGAGCAGTACGTC. Translated, it gives CASSFADLGYEQYV.

This chain connects TRBV4-3 to TRBJ2-1, with D possibly TRBD2 on 6 matching bases. Germline CDR1 LGHNA, CDR2 YSLEER. CDR3 length equals 16 residues. Trimming stripped 0 bases from V and 2 bases from J, with 11 bases between. CDR3 loop: CASSQDLAVPYNEQFF. In nucleotides, the CDR3 is TGCGCCAGCAGCCAAGATTTAGCGGTCCCCTACAATGAGCAGTTCTTC.

This clonotype was observed a few times. The chain carries TRBV5-5 and TRBJ1-1; no reliable D call. The V gene lost 4 bases and the J gene lost 1 base, with 11 bases spanning the gap. Germline CDR1 is SGHKS and CDR2 is YYEKEE (reference sequence). The length of the CDR3 is 14 residues. In DNA, the CDR3 is TGTGCCAGCAGCAGCTGGAGCCAGAACACTGAAGCTTTCTTT. Translation: CASSSWSQNTEAFF.

The genes are TRBV7-2 and TRBJ2-2, with D possibly matching TRBD1 (6 bases). V lost 1 base to trimming and J lost 1 base, with 13 bases between them. CDR1 is SGHTA and CDR2 is FQGNSA in the germline V gene. The CDR3 consists of 17 residues. The CDR3 loop reads CASSLGWGTRNTGELFF. The CDR3 DNA sequence: TGTGCCAGCAGCTTAGGATGGGGGACACGGAACACCGGGGAGCTGTTTTTT.

This clonotype was picked up many times. The chain uses TRBV5-1 and TRBJ1-6, with unresolved D. This CDR3 is 12 amino acids long. Germline assignment: CDR1 SGHRS and CDR2 YFSETQ. Trimming shortened V by 1 base and J by 10 bases, and 6 bases separated the two germline ends. DNA of the CDR3: TGCGCCAGCAGCTTGTCGAGGTCACCCCTCCACTTT. Encoded protein: CASSLSRSPLHF.

A word on this clonotype: The junction differs from germline at one of its ends, possibly a read error. This chain links TRBV7-9 with TRBJ2-3; D may correspond to TRBD1 or TRBD2 (6 bases each). CDR1 SEHNR and CDR2 FQNEAQ come from the germline V gene (reference sequence). The CDR3 runs 12 residues. The CDR3 here is CASSPTLGGPEF. The CDR3 DNA reads TGTGCCAGCAGCCCCACGCTGGGGGGCCCTGAGTTT.

This clonotype was detected a few times. The rearrangement uses TRBV24-1 and TRBJ2-5, with D possibly called TRBD1 or TRBD2 (5 bases each). This CDR3 comprises 13 residues. Germline CDR1 is KGHDR and CDR2 is SFDVKD. The V end was cut by 6 bases, the J end by 3 bases, with 10 bases between. The CDR3 sequence: CATSTGTEETQYF. The CDR3 nucleotides read TGTGCCACCAGTACCGGGACGGAAGAGACCCAGTACTTC.

This clonotype was counted at least ten times. The chain has TRBV20-1 and TRBJ1-4, with D unresolved. This CDR3 is built from 12 residues. The germline CDR1 and CDR2 sequences are DFQATT and SNEGSKA (reference sequence). Trimming shortened V by 6 bases and J by 6 bases, and 11 bases separated the two germline ends. The CDR3 loop is CSADPGDEKLFF. In DNA, the CDR3 is TGCAGTGCGGATCCCGGGGATGAAAAACTGTTTTTT.